This paragraph covers one TCR beta chain sequence. Its specificity is unknown. This sample was taken from a study of T cell responses to AZD1222 COVID-19 vaccine. Study overall: Pooled samples include second doses given at about 4 or 12 weeks.

V lost 6 bases and J lost 1, with 10 bases in between. This CDR3 has 13 residues. Looked up from germline, CDR1 is SGHRS and CDR2 is YFSETQ. Using immunoSEQ multiplex PCR, the repertoire was profiled, and TCRdb retains in-frame clones only, with some absent. Among approximately 170,000 clones listed, 85% to 90% were seen once. Points from the study as a whole: As reported, nearly half of all spike-specific TCRs target variant regions that are unmutated. Possibly, clonal diversity was underestimated; donors were largely white British and included more females.

The TCR sequence derives from an adult in good health. The source material was peripheral blood, sampled on day 0 of AZD1222 vaccination. The rearrangement uses TRBV5-1 and TRBJ2-5; D uncertain. The CDR3 here is CASMINSQETQYF. CDR3 DNA: TGCGCCAGCATGATCAACAGCCAAGAGACCCAGTACTTC.